This record covers a single TCR beta chain. This record comes from a study of technical replicates of blood from four donors. V was clipped by 1 base and J by 7 bases, with 10 bases between them. Germline CDR1 reads PRHDT; CDR2 reads FYEKMQ (reference sequence). This CDR3 has 13 residues. TCRdb's copy holds only in-frame clones and misses some; the assay was immunoSEQ multiplex PCR. The table lists about 80,000 clones, approximately 94% of them singletons. This TCR was sampled from a human donor in good health. This chain joins TRBV13 and TRBJ1-1, with TRBD1 as a possible D gene (6 bases). The sequencing sample was made of T cells isolated from PBMCs. In DNA, the CDR3 is TGTGCCAGCAGCTTAGTTACGGACAGTGAAGCTTTCTTT. This translates into CASSLVTDSEAFF.